The following is a T cell receptor (beta chain) sequence with its context. This sample stems from a study of blood T cell repertoires in COVID-19. The CDR3 loop spans 14 amino acids. The ends were cut back, 2 bases at V and 4 bases at J, with 12 bases in the middle. Germline V gene lookup returns CDR1 MNHGY and CDR2 SAAAGT. The method was immunoSEQ multiplex PCR; TCRdb's version includes in-frame clones alone and lacks a portion of them. Here the sample spans a few hundred thousand clones, about four fifths being singletons. This sequence was found in a woman aged 18-29 years with acute or convalescent COVID-19. The chain combines TRBV6-8 with TRBJ2-7; D might be TRBD1 (6 bases). Sequenced material: peripheral blood. The CDR3 coding sequence is TGTGCCAGCAGTTACGGGACATCTCATTACGAGCAGTACTTC. It yields the protein CASSYGTSHYEQYF.